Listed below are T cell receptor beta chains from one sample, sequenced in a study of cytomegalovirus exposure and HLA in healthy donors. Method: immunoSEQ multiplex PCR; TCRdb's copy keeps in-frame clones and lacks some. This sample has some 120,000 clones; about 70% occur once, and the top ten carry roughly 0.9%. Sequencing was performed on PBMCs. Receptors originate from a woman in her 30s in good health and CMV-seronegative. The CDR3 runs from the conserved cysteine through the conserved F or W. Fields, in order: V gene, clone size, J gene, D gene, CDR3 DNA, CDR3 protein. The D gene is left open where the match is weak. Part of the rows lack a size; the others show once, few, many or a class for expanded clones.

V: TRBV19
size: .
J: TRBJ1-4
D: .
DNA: TGTGCCAGTAGTATAGATCTTTCTAATGAAAAACTGTTTTTT
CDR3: CASSIDLSNEKLFF

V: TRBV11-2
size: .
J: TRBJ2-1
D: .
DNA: TGTGCCAGCAGCTCTTTACTAGCTTGGGATGAGCAGTTCTTC
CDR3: CASSSLLAWDEQFF

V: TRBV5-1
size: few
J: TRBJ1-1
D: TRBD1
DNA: TGCGCCAGCAGCTCTAGGACAGGGACCACCACCCATGAAGCTTTCTTT
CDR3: CASSSRTGTTTHEAFF

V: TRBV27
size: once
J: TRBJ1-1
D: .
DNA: TGTGCCAGCAGTTTACCAGGCAAGAACACTGAAGCTTTCTTT
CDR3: CASSLPGKNTEAFF

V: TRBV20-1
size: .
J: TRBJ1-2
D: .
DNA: TGCAGTGCTAGGGGGGGTGTTGGCTACACCTTC
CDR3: CSARGGVGYTF

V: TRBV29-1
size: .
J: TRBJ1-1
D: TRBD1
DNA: TGCAGCGGTGGACAGGGTATGGGAACTGAAGCTTTCTTT
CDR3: CSGGQGMGTEAFF

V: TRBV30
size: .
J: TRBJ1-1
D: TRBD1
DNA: TGTGCCTGGACGGCAGGGGGCCCTGAAGCTTTCTTT
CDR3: CAWTAGGPEAFF

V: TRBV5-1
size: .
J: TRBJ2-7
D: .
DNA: TGCGCCAGCAGCCCTTCGGGATTACCCTACGAGCAGTACTTC
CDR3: CASSPSGLPYEQYF

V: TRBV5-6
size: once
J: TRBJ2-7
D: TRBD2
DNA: TGTGCCAGCAGCTTGCCTAGCGGGAGGGCCTCCTACGAGCAGTACTTC
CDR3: CASSLPSGRASYEQYF

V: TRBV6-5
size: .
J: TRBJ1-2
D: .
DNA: TGTGCCAGCAGTTACAGGCAGGGCGACGGCTACACCTTC
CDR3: CASSYRQGDGYTF

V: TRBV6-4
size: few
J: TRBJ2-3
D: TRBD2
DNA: TGTGCCAGCAGTGTCTGGGCGGGAGGAGGAGATACGCAGTATTTT
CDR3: CASSVWAGGGDTQYF

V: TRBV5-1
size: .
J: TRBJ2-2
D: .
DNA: TGCGCCAGCAGCTTCGGGAGCGGGACCGGGGAGCTGTTTTTT
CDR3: CASSFGSGTGELFF

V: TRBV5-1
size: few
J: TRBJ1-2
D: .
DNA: TGCGCCAGCAGCCCGCATATCCTACTTTTCTATGGCTACACCTTC
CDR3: CASSPHILLFYGYTF

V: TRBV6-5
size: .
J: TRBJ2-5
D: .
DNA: .
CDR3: CASSSSTSGGGETQYF

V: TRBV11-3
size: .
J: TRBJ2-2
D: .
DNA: TGTGCCAGCAGCCCCCGGACAGCCACCGGGGAGCTGTTTTTT
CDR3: CASSPRTATGELFF

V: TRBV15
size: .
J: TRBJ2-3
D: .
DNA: TGTGCCACCAGCGCCCTAGCGCAGGGCTTTGGCACAGATACGCAGTATTTT
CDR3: CATSALAQGFGTDTQYF

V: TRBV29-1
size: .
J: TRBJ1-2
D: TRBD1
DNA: TGCAGCGTTGCACAGGGGGCCTTCTTAGACTATGGCTACACCTTC
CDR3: CSVAQGAFLDYGYTF

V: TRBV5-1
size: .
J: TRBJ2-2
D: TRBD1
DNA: TGCGCCAGCAGCTGGGGGGACAGGGACACCGGGGAGCTGTTTTTT
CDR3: CASSWGDRDTGELFF

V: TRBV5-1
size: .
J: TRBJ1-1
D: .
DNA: TGCGCCAGCAGCTTGGAAGGGGGCACTGAAGCTTTCTTT
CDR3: CASSLEGGTEAFF

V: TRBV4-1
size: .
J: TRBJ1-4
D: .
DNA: TGCGCCAGCAGCCAAGGCATAACAGGGAAGGAGAGAGAAAAACTGTTTTTT
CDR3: CASSQGITGKEREKLFF

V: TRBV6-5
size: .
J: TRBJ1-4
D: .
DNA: TGTGCCAGCAGGCCCAGAGGTTTCACTAATGAAAAACTGTTTTTT
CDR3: CASRPRGFTNEKLFF

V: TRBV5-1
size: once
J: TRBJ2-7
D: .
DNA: TGCGCCAGCAGCTTACAGGGTGAAGAGCAGTACTTC
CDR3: CASSLQGEEQYF

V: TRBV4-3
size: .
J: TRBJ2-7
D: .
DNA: TGCGCCAGCAGTCGGACAATAGGGTCCTACGAGCAGTACTTC
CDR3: CASSRTIGSYEQYF

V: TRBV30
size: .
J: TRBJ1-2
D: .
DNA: TGTGCCTGGGCTCTTCAGATTTCCCGCTATGGCTACACCTTC
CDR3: CAWALQISRYGYTF

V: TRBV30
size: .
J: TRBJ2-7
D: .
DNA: TGTGCCTGGAGTAATAATTACGAGCAGTACTTC
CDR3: CAWSNNYEQYF

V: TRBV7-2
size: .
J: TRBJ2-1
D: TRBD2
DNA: TGTGCCAGCAGCTTAGCGTACCTGGCTAGCGGGGGGGGCAATGAGCAGTTCTTC
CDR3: CASSLAYLASGGGNEQFF

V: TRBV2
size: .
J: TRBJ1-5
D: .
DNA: TGTGCCAGCAGTGGACAGTTCAATCAGCCCCAGCATTTT
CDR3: CASSGQFNQPQHF

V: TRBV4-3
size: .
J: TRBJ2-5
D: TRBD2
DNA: TGCGCCAGCAGCCAGGGGGGGAGGAACCAAGAGACCCAGTACTTC
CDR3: CASSQGGRNQETQYF

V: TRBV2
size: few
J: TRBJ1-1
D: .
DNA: TGTGCCAGCAGTGACCTACTAGCCGTACATGAAGCTTTCTTT
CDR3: CASSDLLAVHEAFF

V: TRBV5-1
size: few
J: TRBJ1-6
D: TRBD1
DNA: TGCGCCAGCAGCTTGGTGGTGGTGCACGGGACAGGGAATTCACCCCTCCACTTT
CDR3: CASSLVVVHGTGNSPLHF

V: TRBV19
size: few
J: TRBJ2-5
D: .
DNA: TGTGCCACGGGACTGCCGGAGACCCAGTACTTC
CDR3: CATGLPETQYF

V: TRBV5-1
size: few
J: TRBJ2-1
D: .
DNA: TGCGCCAGCAGCTTGCGCGGGGCCGACAATGAGCAGTTCTTC
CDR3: CASSLRGADNEQFF

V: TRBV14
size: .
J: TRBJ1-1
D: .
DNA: TGTGCCAGCAGCCAACGGGGGAAGGGGATGAACACTGAAGCTTTCTTT
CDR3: CASSQRGKGMNTEAFF

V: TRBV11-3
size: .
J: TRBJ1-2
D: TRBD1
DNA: TGTGCCAGCAGCTCCGGGACAGGGTATTATGGCTACACCTTC
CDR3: CASSSGTGYYGYTF

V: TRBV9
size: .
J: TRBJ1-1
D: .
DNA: TGTGCCAGCAGTAGGCAGGGGCATCCTGAAGCTTTCTTT
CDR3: CASSRQGHPEAFF

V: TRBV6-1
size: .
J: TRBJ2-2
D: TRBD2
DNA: TGTGCCAGCAGTGATCTCGGGCGGGAAGAAGCGGGAGGGGACCCCGGGGAGCTGTTTTTT
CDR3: CASSDLGREEAGGDPGELFF

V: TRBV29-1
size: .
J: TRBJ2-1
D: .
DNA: TGCAGCGTTGGGGTAGCGGAGGGAAATGAGCAGTTCTTC
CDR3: CSVGVAEGNEQFF

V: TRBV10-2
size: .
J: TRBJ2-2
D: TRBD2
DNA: TGCGCCAGCACGGGTAGCGGGAGGGCCCCCGGGGAGCTGTTTTTT
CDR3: CASTGSGRAPGELFF